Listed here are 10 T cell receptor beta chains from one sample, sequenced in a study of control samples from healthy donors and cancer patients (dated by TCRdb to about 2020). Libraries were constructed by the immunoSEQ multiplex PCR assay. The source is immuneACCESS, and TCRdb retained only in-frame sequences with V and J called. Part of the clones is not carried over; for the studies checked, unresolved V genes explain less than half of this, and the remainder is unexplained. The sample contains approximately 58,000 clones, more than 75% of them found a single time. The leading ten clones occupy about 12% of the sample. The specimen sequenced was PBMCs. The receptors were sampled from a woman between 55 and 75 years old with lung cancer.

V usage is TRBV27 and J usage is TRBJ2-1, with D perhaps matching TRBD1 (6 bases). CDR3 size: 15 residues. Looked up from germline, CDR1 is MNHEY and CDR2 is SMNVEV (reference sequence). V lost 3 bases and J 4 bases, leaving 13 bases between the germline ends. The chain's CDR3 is CASSLRDTVYNEQFF. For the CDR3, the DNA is TGTGCCAGCAGTTTGAGGGACACAGTTTACAATGAGCAGTTCTTC.

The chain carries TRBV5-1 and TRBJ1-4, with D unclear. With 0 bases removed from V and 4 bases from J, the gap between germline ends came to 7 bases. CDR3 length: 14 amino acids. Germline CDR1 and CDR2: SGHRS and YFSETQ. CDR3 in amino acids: CASSLALGNEKLFF. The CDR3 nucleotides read TGCGCCAGCAGCTTGGCCTTGGGTAATGAAAAACTGTTTTTT.

CDR3 nucleotides: TGTGCCGCCAGCGGACGGTATCAGCCCCAGCATTTT. Residues: CAASGRYQPQHF. V and J are TRBV28 and TRBJ1-5; D not certain. Germline V lookup: CDR1 MDHEN, CDR2 SYDVKM. The V and J ends lost 11 bases and 5 bases respectively, with 13 bases between them. The CDR3 covers 12 residues.

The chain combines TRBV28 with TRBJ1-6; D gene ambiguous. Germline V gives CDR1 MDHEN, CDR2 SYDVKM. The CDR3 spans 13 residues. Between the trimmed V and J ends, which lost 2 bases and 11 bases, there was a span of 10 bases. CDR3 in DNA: TGTGCCAGCAGTTTAGCGTCGGAGCCACCCCTCCACTTT. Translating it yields CASSLASEPPLHF. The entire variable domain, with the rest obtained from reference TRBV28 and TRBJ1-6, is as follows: DVKVTQSSRYLVKRTGEKVFLECVQDMDHENMFWYRQDPGLGLRLIYFSYDVKMKEKGDIPEGYSVSREKKERFSLILESASTNQTSMYLCASSLASEPPLHFGNGTRLTVT.

The CDR3 DNA reads TGTGCCTGGAGTGTTGCAGCGTGGGGGGGGAATCAGCCCCAGCATTTT. Its protein is CAWSVAAWGGNQPQHF. The chain recombines TRBV30 with TRBJ1-5; possible D gene TRBD1, 5 bases. V was clipped by 0 bases and J by 4 bases, with 16 bases between them. Germline V gives CDR1 GTSNPN, CDR2 SVGIG (reference sequence). This CDR3 is built from 16 residues.

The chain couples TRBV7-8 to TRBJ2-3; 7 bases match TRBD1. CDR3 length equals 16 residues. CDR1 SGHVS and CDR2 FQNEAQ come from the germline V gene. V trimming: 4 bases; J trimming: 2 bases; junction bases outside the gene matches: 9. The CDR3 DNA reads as TGTGCCAGCAGCTGGGACCGGGACAGTATCACAGATACGCAGTATTTT. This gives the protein CASSWDRDSITDTQYF.

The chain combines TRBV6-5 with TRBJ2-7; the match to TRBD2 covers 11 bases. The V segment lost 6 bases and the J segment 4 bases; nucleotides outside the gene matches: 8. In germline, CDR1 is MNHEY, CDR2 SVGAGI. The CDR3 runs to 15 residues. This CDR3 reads CASRRTSGRWYEQYF. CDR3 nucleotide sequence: TGTGCCAGCAGACGTACTAGCGGGAGATGGTACGAGCAGTACTTC.

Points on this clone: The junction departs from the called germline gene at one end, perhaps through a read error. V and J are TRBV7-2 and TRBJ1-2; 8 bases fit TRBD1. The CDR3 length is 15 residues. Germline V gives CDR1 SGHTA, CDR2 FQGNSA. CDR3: CASSKGTGANYSYTF. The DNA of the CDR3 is TGTGCCAGCAGCAAAGGGACAGGCGCGAACTATAGCTACACCTTC.

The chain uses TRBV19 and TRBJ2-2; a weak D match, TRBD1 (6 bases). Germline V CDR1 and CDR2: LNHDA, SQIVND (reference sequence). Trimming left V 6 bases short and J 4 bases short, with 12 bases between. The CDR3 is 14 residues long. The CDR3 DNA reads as TGTGCCAGTAGACCCAGGACAGTCACCGGGGAGCTGTTTTTT. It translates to CASRPRTVTGELFF. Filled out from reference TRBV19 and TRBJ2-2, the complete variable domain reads DGGITQSPKYLFRKEGQNVTLSCEQNLNHDAMYWYRQDPGQGLRLIYYSQIVNDFQKGDIAEGYSVSREKKESFPLTVTSAQKNPTAFYLCASRPRTVTGELFFGEGSRLTVL.

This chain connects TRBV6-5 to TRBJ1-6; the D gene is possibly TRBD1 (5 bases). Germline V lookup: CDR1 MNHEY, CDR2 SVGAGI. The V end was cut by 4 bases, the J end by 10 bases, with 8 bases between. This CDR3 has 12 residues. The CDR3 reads CASSWGDSPLHF. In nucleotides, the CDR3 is TGTGCCAGCAGTTGGGGGGACTCACCCCTCCACTTT.